The sequence of this TCR beta chain was determined in a study of identical twins. Study findings and constraints: With abundant cord blood beta clonotypes, insertions were fewer; memory repertoires showed no such pattern. Cross-sectional statistical analysis was relied on for the conclusions, without the same donors being followed. With beta out-of-frame sequences, excess sharing by twins was weaker.

Concerning this clonotype: Its specificity is unknown.

The CDR3 has 12 amino acids. V gave up 6 bases and J gave up 6 bases, with 15 bases separating them. CDR1 is SQVTM and CDR2 is ANQGSEA in the germline V gene. Template switching (which added a universal primer site) was used, and cDNA carried unique molecular identifiers. TCRdb re-called the 5' RACE reads through MiXCR, storing one row per CDR3 protein. The sample contains about 570,000 distinct CDR3 sequences, 7.5% to 10% of which appear only once. The data were also submitted as part of a second study, on yellow fever vaccine responses in identical twins.

The V call is TRBV29-1, the J call TRBJ2-7; unclear D gene. This receptor was identified in a woman between 18 and 29 years old in good health. The sequenced material came from PBMCs. CDR3 protein: CSVSFPPGEQYF. CDR3 DNA sequence: TGCAGCGTCTCCTTCCCGCCGGGCGAGCAGTACTTC.